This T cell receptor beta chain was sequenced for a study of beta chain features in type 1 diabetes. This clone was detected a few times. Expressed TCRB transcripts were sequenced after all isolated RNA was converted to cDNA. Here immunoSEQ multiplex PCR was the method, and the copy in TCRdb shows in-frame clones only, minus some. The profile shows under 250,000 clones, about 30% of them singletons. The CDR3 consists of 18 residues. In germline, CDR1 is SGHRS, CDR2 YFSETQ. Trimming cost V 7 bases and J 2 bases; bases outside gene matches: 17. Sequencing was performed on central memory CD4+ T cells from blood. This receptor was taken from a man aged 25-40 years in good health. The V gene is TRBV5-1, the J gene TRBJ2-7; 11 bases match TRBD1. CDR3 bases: TGCGCCAGCGGACAGGGGGCTTTCGTTACTACCGTCCCCTACGAGCAGTACTTC. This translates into CASGQGAFVTTVPYEQYF.